These 2 T cell receptor beta chains originate from one sample sequenced in a study of read filtering for tumor transcriptome and immune sequencing (dated by TCRdb to between 2020 and 2021). Instrument used: Illumina HiSeq 4000. The Immunoverse kit was used to build TCR libraries from roughly 370 ng RNA, with molecular barcoded adaptors covering alpha/delta and beta/gamma chains. TCRdb trimmed the raw reads at Q25, called clones with MiXCR and kept productive beta chains. All rows with the same CDR3 protein become a single entry with the most common DNA and genes. For this sample the table gives more than 100,000 distinct CDR3 sequences, of which roughly 13% were detected only once. The ten largest clonotypes hold under 9% of the sample. The sample comprised a population of CD138-negative cells sorted from bone marrow. The intended sense of this specimen's cell subset or site label: bone marrow mononuclear cells depleted of CD138+ plasma/myeloma cells by negative magnetic selection. Every receptor here comes from a donor over 35 with multiple myeloma.

In this sample, this clonotype turned up many times. V is TRBV7-9 and J is TRBJ2-3; weak D call: TRBD2 (5 bases). The CDR3 loop spans 16 amino acids. Trimming shortened V by 3 bases and J by 0 bases, and 13 bases separated the two germline ends. Looked up from germline, CDR1 is SEHNR and CDR2 is FQNEAQ (reference sequence). CDR3 in DNA: TGTGCCAGCAGCTTGAGTCCTAGCTCTAGCACAGATACGCAGTATTTT. Protein product: CASSLSPSSSTDTQYF.

The CDR3 protein is CASSRGQGGTQYF. The CDR3 DNA follows: TGTGCCAGCAGCCGGGGACAGGGCGGGACCCAGTACTTC. The gene calls are TRBV7-2 and TRBJ2-5; 9 nucleotides align to TRBD1. Germline CDR1 and CDR2: SGHTA and FQGNSA. Unmatched junction bases numbered 5, after V lost 5 bases and J lost 7 bases. CDR3 length: 13 amino acids.